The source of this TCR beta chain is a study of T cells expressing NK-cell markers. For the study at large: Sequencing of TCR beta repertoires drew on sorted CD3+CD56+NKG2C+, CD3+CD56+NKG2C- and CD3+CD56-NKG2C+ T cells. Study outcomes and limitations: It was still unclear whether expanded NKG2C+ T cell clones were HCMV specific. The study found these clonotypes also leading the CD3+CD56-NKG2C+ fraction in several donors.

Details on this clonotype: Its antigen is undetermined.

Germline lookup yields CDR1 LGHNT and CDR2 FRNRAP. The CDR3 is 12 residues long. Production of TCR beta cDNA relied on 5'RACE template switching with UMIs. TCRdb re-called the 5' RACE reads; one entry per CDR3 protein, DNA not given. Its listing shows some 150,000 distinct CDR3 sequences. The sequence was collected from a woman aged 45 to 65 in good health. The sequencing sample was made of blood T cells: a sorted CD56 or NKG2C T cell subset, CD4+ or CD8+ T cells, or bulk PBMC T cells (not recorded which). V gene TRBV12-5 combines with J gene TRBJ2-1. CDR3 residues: CASGFNLDEQFF.